This TCR beta chain derives from a study of cytomegalovirus exposure and HLA in healthy donors. This clone was picked up a small number of times. PCR amplification relied on 60 Vbeta primers (plus 13 Jbeta primers). Clones were read by immunoSEQ multiplex PCR, and TCRdb kept only the in-frame ones, dropping some. The table shows about 190,000 clones, with about 89% occurring only once. The CDR3 runs to 18 residues. V was clipped by 5 bases and J by 7 bases; unmatched bases: 20. Germline V CDR1 and CDR2: LNHDA, SQIVND (reference sequence). The specimen was PBMCs. The receptor was derived from a man younger than 40 in good health and CMV-seronegative. The chain employs TRBV19 and TRBJ1-5; 7 positions match TRBD1. CDR3: CASSDSHPRGGARQPQHF. In DNA, the CDR3 is TGTGCCAGTAGTGACTCCCACCCCAGAGGGGGCGCGAGACAGCCCCAGCATTTT.